This T cell receptor (beta chain) originates from a study of blood T cell repertoires in COVID-19. Study background: The samples span acute and convalescent COVID-19 from the United States, Italy and Spain.

In the original analysis: Reference gene primer amplification gave estimated nucleated cell counts. TCRdb's copy holds only in-frame clones and misses some; the assay was immunoSEQ multiplex PCR. That table furnishes V, J and clone size, whereas the DNA furnished D and trimming. This sample has about 250,000 clones, with 80% to 90% found just once. This clone has just one count. The CDR3 sequence is 13 residues long. CDR1 and CDR2 from the germline V gene are SGHNT and YYREEE (reference sequence). V shed 4 bases and J 12 bases; nucleotides not matched to a gene: 10. This TCR was sampled from a woman younger than 30 who had recovered from COVID-19. The specimen sequenced was PBMCs or T cells enriched from blood (not recorded which). V and J are TRBV5-4 and TRBJ2-1, with 7 positions matching TRBD1. CDR3 sequence: CASSPRTGVGQFF. The CDR3 DNA sequence: TGTGCCAGCAGCCCTAGAACAGGGGTTGGGCAGTTCTTC.